Below are 8 T cell receptor beta chains sequenced from a single sample in a study of T cells in women clearing cervical HPV infection. The assay was immunoSEQ multiplex PCR, and TCRdb's table has in-frame clones only and misses some. The specimen's table records approximately 49,000 clones. Sequencing was performed on blood buffy coat. The receptors shown here come from a woman between 18 and 70 years old with a cervical HPV16 infection that either progressed to CIN3+ or cleared (not recorded which).

A word on this clone: The read gets to within 3 residues of the CDR3 end, and the germline J gene fills in the rest. V usage is TRBV5-1 and J usage is TRBJ2-2, with no clear D. V was trimmed by 2 bases and J by 7 bases, leaving 3 bases between them. The CDR3 contains 11 residues. Germline assignment: CDR1 SGHRS and CDR2 YFSETQ. CDR3 sequence reads: CASSFSGELFF. The CDR3 bases that were read are TGCGCCAGCAGCTTCAGCGGGGAG.

With regard to this clone: The CDR3 end lies 3 residues beyond the end of the read and is filled in from the germline J gene. The V gene is TRBV20-1, the J gene TRBJ1-5; 8 positions agree with TRBD1. This CDR3 contains 14 residues. Germline V gene sequence: CDR1 DFQATT, CDR2 SNEGSKA (reference sequence). After removal of 6 bases from V and 5 bases from J, the junction contained 9 bases not matched to a gene. The part of the CDR3 DNA that was read is TGCAGTGCCCCGCGGGCAGGGGGCTATCAGCCC. It yields the protein CSAPRAGGYQP. The entire CDR3 is CSAPRAGGYQPQHF.

As concerns this clone: The DNA ends 3 residues before the CDR3 does, and the rest of the CDR3 is filled in from the germline J gene. The rearrangement links TRBV5-1 to TRBJ1-1, with 8 bases lining up with TRBD1. J gave up 7 bases and V 5 bases, and 10 bases lay outside the gene matches. Germline V CDR1 and CDR2: SGHRS, YFSETQ. CDR3 length: 14 amino acids. CDR3 protein: CASSLDRGGNEAFF. The sequenced part of the CDR3 DNA is TGCGCCAGCAGTTTAGACAGGGGTGGGAATGAA.

Comments on this clone: The CDR3 end lies 3 residues beyond the end of the read and is filled in from the germline J gene. The rearrangement uses TRBV5-1 and TRBJ1-6, with 9 bases identical to TRBD1. J gave up 1 base and V 2 bases, and 10 bases lay outside the gene matches. The CDR3 is 19 amino acids. Germline values: CDR1 SGHRS, CDR2 YFSETQ. The CDR3 here is CASSFRTGDGRSYNSPLHF. Incomplete CDR3 DNA: TGCGCCAGCAGCTTCCGGACAGGGGACGGCCGGTCCTATAATTCACCC.

A remark on this clone: The missing CDR3 end, 3 residues past where the read stops, is filled in from the germline J gene. The genes are TRBV19 and TRBJ1-1; 7 nucleotides line up with TRBD1. Germline CDR1 is LNHDA and CDR2 is SQIVND (reference sequence). Trimming at V came to 5 bases and at J to 3 bases, leaving 9 bases not matched to a gene. The CDR3 covers 15 residues. The CDR3 protein is CASSARQGLHTEAFF. The sequenced part of the CDR3 DNA is TGTGCCAGTAGTGCGCGACAGGGATTGCACACTGAA. Variable domain in full (rest from reference TRBV19 and TRBJ1-1): DGGITQSPKYLFRKEGQNVTLSCEQNLNHDAMYWYRQDPGQGLRLIYYSQIVNDFQKGDIAEGYSVSREKKESFPLTVTSAQKNPTAFYLCASSARQGLHTEAFFGQGTRLTVV.

A note on this clone: The read terminates 3 residues ahead of where the CDR3 ends, so the germline J gene completes it. The chain recombines TRBV7-6 with TRBJ2-7; 7 bases are a match to TRBD1. V was pared by 2 bases and J by 4 bases, with 8 bases of the junction left unmatched. CDR1 and CDR2 (germline): SGHVS, FNYEAQ. CDR3 length: 15 amino acids. The CDR3 reads CASSLIGQGDYEQYF. The part of the CDR3 DNA that was read is TGTGCCAGCAGCTTAATAGGCCAGGGGGATTACGAG.

Concerning this clone itself: One end of the junction varies from germline; a read error may be responsible. The observed sequence ends 3 residues before the CDR3 terminus, with the missing tail filled in from the germline J gene. The chain has TRBV4-2 and TRBJ1-6, with a weak D call TRBD1 (6 bases). The CDR3 contains 15 residues. Germline CDR1 LGHNA, CDR2 YNFKEQ. CDR3 bases read: TGCGCCAGCAGCCACTTGGACAGATCAAATTCACCC. Translated: CASSHLDRSNSP. The complete CDR3 sequence is CASSHLDRSNSPLHF.

CDR3 bases read: TGTGCCAGCAGCCCCCCGGGGTGGGGTGGC. Residues: CASSPPGWGG. The whole CDR3 is CASSPPGWGGYTF. The gene calls are TRBV7-8 and TRBJ1-2; D is ambiguous. The read falls 3 residues short of the CDR3 end, and the missing part is taken from the germline J gene. This CDR3 contains 13 residues. With 5 bases removed from V and 7 bases from J, the gap between germline ends came to 14 bases. Germline lookup yields CDR1 SGHVS and CDR2 FQNEAQ.